This paragraph reports one T cell receptor (beta chain). With 6 bases removed from V and 5 bases from J, the gap between germline ends came to 16 bases. This CDR3 is 15 amino acids long. Per germline, CDR1 MNHEY and CDR2 SVGAGI. Profiled with immunoSEQ multiplex PCR; TCRdb holds only in-frame clones, not every one. Among around 130,000 clones, about 88% were seen once, and the ten largest hold 3.2%. The time point: pretreatment peripheral blood. This record belongs to a study of PD-L1 blockade in urothelial cancer. The receptor was isolated from a man aged 50 or older with urothelial cancer. Sequences were derived from PBMCs, sampled around atezolizumab (anti-PD-L1) treatment. The chain couples TRBV6-5 to TRBJ1-4; D unresolved. The CDR3 DNA is TGTGCCAGCAGCCCCGGGGAGGCCGGGAATGAAAAACTGTTTTTT. Amino acids: CASSPGEAGNEKLFF.